The 32 T cell receptor beta chains in this list originate from one sample, sequenced in a study of T cell responses to AZD1222 COVID-19 vaccine. TCRdb's table, derived via immunoSEQ multiplex PCR, lists solely in-frame clones and lacks some. The table shows around 140,000 clones, with approximately 90% occurring only once. The sequenced sample was peripheral blood, obtained 28 days after the second AZD1222 dose. Source of these receptors: an adult who received the AZD1222 COVID-19 vaccine.

The chain couples TRBV2 to TRBJ2-7; 14 bases are shared with TRBD2. The V segment lost 7 bases and the J segment 7 bases; nucleotides outside the gene matches: 6. CDR3 length: 14 residues. Per the germline V gene, CDR1 is SNHLY and CDR2 is FYNNEI. This CDR3 is CASKGTSGSREQYF. Written as DNA, the CDR3 is TGTGCCAGCAAAGGGACTAGCGGGAGCAGGGAGCAGTACTTC.

The genes are TRBV19 and TRBJ1-6; 9 bases map to TRBD1. The CDR3 loop spans 15 amino acids. Germline values: CDR1 LNHDA, CDR2 SQIVND (reference sequence). V shed 6 bases and J 6 bases; nucleotides not matched to a gene: 6. CDR3 sequence reads: CASSWTGARNSPLHF. For the CDR3, the DNA is TGTGCCAGTAGCTGGACAGGGGCGCGTAATTCACCCCTCCACTTT.

This chain uses TRBV7-9 with TRBJ2-5, with 10 bases identical to TRBD2. Germline V lookup: CDR1 SEHNR, CDR2 FQNEAQ (reference sequence). The CDR3 runs to 15 residues. Unmatched junction bases numbered 9, after V lost 6 bases and J lost 5 bases. CDR3 protein: CASRLHLAGVETQYF. As DNA, the CDR3 is TGTGCCAGCAGGCTACACCTAGCGGGAGTCGAGACCCAGTACTTC.

This chain uses TRBV5-1 with TRBJ1-4, with no clear D. V was trimmed by 4 bases and J by 7 bases, leaving 20 bases between them. The germline V gene has CDR1 SGHRS and CDR2 YFSETQ. The CDR3 is 16 amino acids. In DNA form, the CDR3 reads TGCGCCAGCAGCCCTCCGGGCCCCGGAGGTGGTGAAAAACTGTTTTTT. It yields the protein CASSPPGPGGGEKLFF. Complete variable domain (other parts from reference TRBV5-1 and TRBJ1-4): KAGVTQTPRYLIKTRGQQVTLSCSPISGHRSVSWYQQTPGQGLQFLFEYFSETQRNKGNFPGRFSGRQFSNSRSEMNVSTLELGDSALYLCASSPPGPGGGEKLFFGSGTQLSVL.

The V gene is TRBV11-3, the J gene TRBJ2-1, with D perhaps TRBD1 (5 bases). The germline V gene has CDR1 SGHNT and CDR2 YENEEA. Trimming stripped 1 base from V and 4 bases from J, with 11 bases between. The CDR3 loop spans 15 amino acids. The CDR3 is CASSLGQGEYNEQFF. CDR3 coding DNA: TGTGCCAGCAGCTTAGGGCAGGGCGAATACAATGAGCAGTTCTTC.

V and J are TRBV5-1 and TRBJ2-1; 9 bases fit TRBD2. Unmatched junction bases numbered 10, after V lost 8 bases and J lost 7 bases. The length of the CDR3 is 14 residues. Germline V gene data show CDR1 as SGHRS and CDR2 as YFSETQ. CDR3 loop: CASTIAGVGNEQFF. The CDR3 DNA follows: TGCGCCAGTACAATAGCGGGGGTGGGGAATGAGCAGTTCTTC.

The gene calls are TRBV12-5 and TRBJ2-7; the D call may be TRBD1 or TRBD2 (5 bases each). This CDR3 has 13 amino acids. The V gene's germline CDR1 is LGHNT and CDR2 FRNRAP. Trimming took off 6 bases at V and 1 base at J, with 10 bases between the two ends. CDR3 region: CASGGRSSYEQYF. As DNA, the CDR3 is TGTGCTAGTGGGGGACGGTCGTCCTACGAGCAGTACTTC.

The genes are TRBV19 and TRBJ2-1; 7 bases map to TRBD2. V lost 3 bases and J lost 5; bases outside the gene matches: 7. The CDR3 runs to 15 residues. Germline V gene sequence: CDR1 LNHDA, CDR2 SQIVND (reference sequence). CDR3 nucleotides: TGTGCCAGTAGTATCAACGGGAGGAGAGACAATGAGCAGTTCTTC. Translating it yields CASSINGRRDNEQFF.

The chain is built from TRBV6-6 and TRBJ2-7, with D maybe TRBD1 (6 bases). In germline, CDR1 is MNHNY, CDR2 SVGAGI (reference sequence). V was pared by 5 bases and J by 0 bases, with 14 bases between. CDR3 length equals 15 residues. CDR3 protein: CASSQQGTYSYEQYF. DNA for the CDR3: TGTGCCAGCAGTCAACAGGGAACCTACTCCTACGAGCAGTACTTC.

This clone was detected only once. V and J are TRBV19 and TRBJ2-7; D not certain. From germline, CDR1 is LNHDA and CDR2 SQIVND (reference sequence). V was shortened by 5 bases and J by 4 bases, with 12 bases between the two germline ends. This CDR3 has 13 residues. The CDR3 region has the DNA TGTGCCAGTAGTTGGTCAGGCTCTTACGAGCAGTACTTC. It translates to CASSWSGSYEQYF.

This clone was observed a single time. The V gene is TRBV14, the J gene TRBJ1-1, with D perhaps TRBD1 (5 bases). This CDR3 comprises 18 residues. In germline, CDR1 is SGHDN, CDR2 FVKESK. The germline V and J ends were trimmed by 0 bases and 3 bases, with 20 bases remaining between them. CDR3 loop: CASSQEGDETLSYTEAFF. CDR3 bases: TGTGCCAGCAGCCAAGAAGGGGACGAGACACTGTCGTACACTGAAGCTTTCTTT.

V gene TRBV6-5 combines with J gene TRBJ1-1; D is unresolved. Trimming stripped 8 bases from V and 1 base from J, with 17 bases between. Per germline, CDR1 MNHEY and CDR2 SVGAGI. This CDR3 spans 15 amino acids. CDR3 amino acids: CASSLIWNENTEAFF. The CDR3 coding sequence is TGTGCCAGCTCCTTAATCTGGAATGAGAACACTGAAGCTTTCTTT.

The V call is TRBV6-5, the J call TRBJ2-3; 7 bases are a match to TRBD2. Trimming took 0 bases from V and 5 from J; bases not matched to a gene: 8. Per the germline V gene, CDR1 is MNHEY and CDR2 is SVGAGI. The CDR3 contains 16 residues. The CDR3 reads CASSYSGRPGGDTQYF. As DNA, the CDR3 is TGTGCCAGCAGTTACTCGGGGCGCCCGGGGGGAGATACGCAGTATTTT.

The chain joins TRBV28 to TRBJ1-5; 7 nucleotides line up with TRBD1. This CDR3 is 13 amino acids long. The ends lost 6 bases at V and 7 bases at J; junction bases unmatched: 6. Germline V CDR1 and CDR2: MDHEN, SYDVKM. In DNA, the CDR3 is TGTGCCAGCAGGACAGGGACGCGACAGCCCCAGCATTTT. Its translation is CASRTGTRQPQHF.

The V and J genes are TRBV7-9 and TRBJ1-4, with 7 bases identical to TRBD1. The germline CDR1 and CDR2 sequences are SEHNR and FQNEAQ (reference sequence). This CDR3 region has 16 residues. With 4 bases clipped from V and 2 bases from J, the junction kept 7 bases outside the gene matches. The CDR3 DNA reads as TGTGCCAGCAGCTCAACAGACAGGGCTACTAATGAAAAACTGTTTTTT. It translates to CASSSTDRATNEKLFF. Full variable domain (missing parts from reference TRBV7-9 and TRBJ1-4): DTGVSQNPRHKITKRGQNVTFRCDPISEHNRLYWYRQTLGQGPEFLTYFQNEAQLEKSRLLSDRFSAERPKGSFSTLEIQRTEQGDSAMYLCASSSTDRATNEKLFFGSGTQLSVL.

This chain connects TRBV28 to TRBJ2-1, with TRBD2 matching over 7 bases. This CDR3 is built from 14 residues. From germline, CDR1 is MDHEN and CDR2 SYDVKM. V lost 5 bases, J lost 10 bases, and 11 bases stayed unmatched. CDR3 in amino acids: CASSKVGGPYEQFF. CDR3 bases: TGTGCCAGCAGTAAAGTGGGAGGGCCATACGAGCAGTTCTTC.

As DNA, the CDR3 is TGCGCCAGCAGCCCGGGACAGGGTCAACCTGGGGCCAACGTCCTGACTTTC. It yields the protein CASSPGQGQPGANVLTF. This sequence joins TRBV5-1 and TRBJ2-6, with 9 bases identical to TRBD1. The CDR3 extends over 17 amino acids. CDR1 and CDR2 (germline): SGHRS, YFSETQ. Germline trimming cut 4 bases from V and 2 bases from J; bases unmatched to any gene: 7.

This clone was seen more than once but under ten times. This sequence joins TRBV6-5 and TRBJ1-6, with 7 bases aligning to TRBD1. Germline loops: CDR1 MNHEY, CDR2 SVGAGI. The CDR3 contains 15 residues. J lost 6 bases, V lost 6 bases, and 8 bases had no gene match. The CDR3, as DNA: TGTGCCAGCAGGAGCCAGACAGGGATTAATTCACCCCTCCACTTT. The encoded protein is CASRSQTGINSPLHF.

The gene calls are TRBV6-6 and TRBJ1-1; a possible D gene is TRBD1 (6 bases). Germline V gene lookup returns CDR1 MNHNY and CDR2 SVGAGI (reference sequence). Trimming took off 4 bases at V and 2 bases at J, with 11 bases between the two ends. CDR3 length: 14 residues. In DNA form, the CDR3 reads TGTGCCAGCAGTTTGCGACAGGAAAACACTGAAGCTTTCTTT. The encoded protein is CASSLRQENTEAFF.

The rearrangement uses TRBV19 and TRBJ2-7; D is unclear. Germline V lookup: CDR1 LNHDA, CDR2 SQIVND (reference sequence). The CDR3 totals 15 residues. V lost 2 bases and J lost 2, with 13 bases in between. CDR3 sequence reads: CASSITVGGAYEQYF. DNA of the CDR3: TGTGCCAGTAGTATAACGGTCGGCGGAGCCTACGAGCAGTACTTC.

This chain uses TRBV7-3 with TRBJ2-1; D unresolved. In germline, CDR1 is SGHTA, CDR2 FQGTGA. Trimming took 2 bases from V and 3 from J, leaving 11 bases between them. The CDR3 has 15 amino acids. The DNA of the CDR3 is TGTGCCAGCAGCTTATCCGGACCCCTCTACAATGAGCAGTTCTTC. This gives the protein CASSLSGPLYNEQFF.

The V and J genes are TRBV6-5 and TRBJ1-5; the D gene is possibly TRBD1 (5 bases). V was clipped by 7 bases and J by 1 base, with 14 bases between them. Germline values: CDR1 MNHEY, CDR2 SVGAGI. The CDR3 extends over 15 amino acids. This CDR3 reads CASITTGGSNQPQHF. Here the CDR3 DNA reads TGTGCCAGCATCACTACGGGGGGAAGCAATCAGCCCCAGCATTTT.

The CDR3 is CASSPSVQGGSEAFF. In nucleotides, the CDR3 is TGTGCCAGCTCACCATCGGTACAGGGGGGGTCTGAAGCTTTCTTT. The chain carries TRBV18 and TRBJ1-1, with TRBD1 matching 8 bases. Germline trimming cut 2 bases from V and 6 bases from J; bases unmatched to any gene: 8. Germline V gene sequence: CDR1 KGHSH, CDR2 LQKENI. The CDR3 has 15 residues.

This rearrangement joins TRBV10-3 to TRBJ2-2; TRBD2 is a possible D gene (6 bases). Trimming took 7 bases from V and 4 from J, leaving 19 bases between them. This CDR3 comprises 16 residues. Germline V lookup: CDR1 ENHRY, CDR2 SYGVKD. The DNA of the CDR3 is TGTGCCATCATGAAAGGCCCCGGGACTCTCACCGGGGAGCTGTTTTTT. Amino acids: CAIMKGPGTLTGELFF.

The V gene is TRBV11-2, the J gene TRBJ1-1, with D possibly TRBD1 on 5 matching bases. V dropped 0 bases and J dropped 6 bases, with 14 bases sitting between them. The CDR3 covers 15 residues. Germline assignment: CDR1 SGHAT and CDR2 FQNNGV. The CDR3 DNA reads as TGTGCCAGCAGCTTAGAATTGGTGGGGGGGGCTGAAGCTTTCTTT. Amino acids: CASSLELVGGAEAFF.

The V and J genes are TRBV25-1 and TRBJ2-7; D may be TRBD1 (5 bases). V lost 7 bases, J lost 9 bases, and 22 bases lay in between. The CDR3 has 14 residues. Germline-derived CDR1 and CDR2 are MGHDK and SYGVNS. CDR3 sequence reads: CASTSSGSLTGQYF. The CDR3 nucleotides are TGTGCCAGCACTTCGTCCGGGTCGCTTACAGGGCAGTACTTC.

The rearrangement links TRBV4-2 to TRBJ2-1, with TRBD2 matching 8 bases. The CDR3 runs to 16 residues. Germline V gene lookup returns CDR1 LGHNA and CDR2 YNFKEQ. Trimming cost V 2 bases and J 0 bases; bases outside gene matches: 3. The CDR3 region has the DNA TGTGCCAGCAGCCAAACTAGCGGTAGCTCCTACAATGAGCAGTTCTTC. Its translation is CASSQTSGSSYNEQFF.

The chain employs TRBV5-4 and TRBJ1-2; D unresolved. Trimming removed 1 base at V and 4 bases at J, with 20 bases between. Germline V gives CDR1 SGHNT, CDR2 YYREEE (reference sequence). The CDR3 consists of 17 residues. The CDR3 DNA reads TGTGCCAGCAGCTTGAGGCAGGTTAGGCTGTTTCGCTATGGCTACACCTTC. Its protein is CASSLRQVRLFRYGYTF.

This chain joins TRBV7-6 and TRBJ2-1; 12 nucleotides align to TRBD2. CDR3 size: 15 residues. The germline gives CDR1 SGHVS, CDR2 FNYEAQ. With V trimmed by 5 bases and J by 9 bases, 8 bases remained unmatched. This chain's CDR3 is CASSLGLAGIGEQFF. CDR3 nucleotide sequence: TGTGCCAGCAGCCTCGGACTAGCGGGGATAGGTGAGCAGTTCTTC.

The rearrangement uses TRBV19 and TRBJ1-5; TRBD1 matches 12 bases. CDR1 is LNHDA, CDR2 SQIVND, per germline (reference sequence). The CDR3 length is 17 residues. V lost 5 bases and J lost 4; bases outside the gene matches: 9. CDR3 amino acids: CASSLGRDRGPNQPQHF. The CDR3 nucleotides read TGTGCCAGTAGTCTCGGAAGGGACAGGGGGCCGAATCAGCCCCAGCATTTT.

J is TRBJ1-1 and V is TRBV19; D remains ambiguous. The V end lost 7 bases, the J end lost 6 bases, and 15 bases lay between the germline ends. Germline CDR1 and CDR2: LNHDA and SQIVND (reference sequence). CDR3 size: 13 residues. The CDR3 bases are TGTGCCAGTACCCGACCGCCAATCGCTGAAGCTTTCTTT. Translating it yields CASTRPPIAEAFF. The full variable domain, rest sourced from reference TRBV19 and TRBJ1-1, is DGGITQSPKYLFRKEGQNVTLSCEQNLNHDAMYWYRQDPGQGLRLIYYSQIVNDFQKGDIAEGYSVSREKKESFPLTVTSAQKNPTAFYLCASTRPPIAEAFFGQGTRLTVV.

This clone was recorded only once. The rearrangement links TRBV12-3 or TRBV12-4 to TRBJ1-3, with D hard to call. The CDR3 sequence is 13 residues long. Trimming pared 1 base from V and 3 bases from J, leaving 4 bases between. In DNA, the CDR3 is TGTGCCAGCAGTTTAGGGGTTGGAAACACCATATATTTT. Residues: CASSLGVGNTIYF.